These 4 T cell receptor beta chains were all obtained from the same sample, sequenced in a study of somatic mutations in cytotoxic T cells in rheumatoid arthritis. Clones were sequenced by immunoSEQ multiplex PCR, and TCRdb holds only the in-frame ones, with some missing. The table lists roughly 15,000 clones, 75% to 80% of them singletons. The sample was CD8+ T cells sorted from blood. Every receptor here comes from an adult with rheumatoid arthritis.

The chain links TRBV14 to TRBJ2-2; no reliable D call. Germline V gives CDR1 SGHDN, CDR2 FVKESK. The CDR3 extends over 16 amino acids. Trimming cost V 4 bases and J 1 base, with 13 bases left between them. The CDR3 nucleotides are TGTGCCAGCAGCCTCTTTTGGCAGCAGAACACCGGGGAGCTGTTTTTT. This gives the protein CASSLFWQQNTGELFF.

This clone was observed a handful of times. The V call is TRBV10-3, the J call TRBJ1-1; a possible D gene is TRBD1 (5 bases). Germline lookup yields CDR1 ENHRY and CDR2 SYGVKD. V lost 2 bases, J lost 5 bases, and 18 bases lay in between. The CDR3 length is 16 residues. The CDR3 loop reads CAISEGQGPDPTEAFF. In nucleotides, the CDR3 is TGTGCCATCAGTGAGGGTCAGGGCCCGGACCCGACTGAAGCTTTCTTT.

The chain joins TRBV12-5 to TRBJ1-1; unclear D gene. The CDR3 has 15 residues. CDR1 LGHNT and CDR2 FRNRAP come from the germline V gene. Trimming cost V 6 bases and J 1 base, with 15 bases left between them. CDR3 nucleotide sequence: TGTGCTAGTGGCCCCTGGGTTTGGGGGAACACTGAAGCTTTCTTT. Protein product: CASGPWVWGNTEAFF. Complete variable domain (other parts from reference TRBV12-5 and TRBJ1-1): DARVTQTPRHKVTEMGQEVTMRCQPILGHNTVFWYRQTMMQGLELLAYFRNRAPLDDSGMPKDRFSAEMPDATLATLKIQPSEPRDSAVYFCASGPWVWGNTEAFFGQGTRLTVV.

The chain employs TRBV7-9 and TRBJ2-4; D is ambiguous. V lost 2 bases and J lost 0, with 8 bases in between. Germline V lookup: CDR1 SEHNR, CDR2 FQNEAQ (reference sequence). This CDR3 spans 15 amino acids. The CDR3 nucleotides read TGTGCCAGCAGCTTATCGAGGTTAGCCAAAAACATTCAGTACTTC. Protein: CASSLSRLAKNIQYF.